Below, 31 T cell receptor beta chains from the same sample are listed, as sequenced in a study of CD8 T cells in Susac syndrome. RNA was extracted with the RNeasy kit, and a quantity of roughly 0.5 to 1 ug was reverse transcribed using random hexamers. Each CDR3 protein is one row after TCRdb ran MiXCR on the immunoSEQ multiplex PCR reads. The sample lists under 85,000 distinct CDR3 sequences; approximately 93% were seen once. The sequenced sample consisted of CD8+ T cells from PBMCs. The receptors here all came from a human donor with Susac syndrome.

This sequence joins TRBV27 and TRBJ2-4; D gene uncertain. Trimming cost V 5 bases and J 8 bases, with 16 bases left between them. The CDR3 is 14 residues long. CDR1 and CDR2 from the germline V gene are MNHEY and SMNVEV (reference sequence). This CDR3 reads CASSPDLSWDIQYF. The CDR3 coding sequence is TGTGCCAGCAGTCCGGACCTGTCATGGGACATTCAGTACTTC.

The chain uses TRBV20-1 and TRBJ2-1; TRBD2 matches 15 bases. The ends lost 5 bases at V and 4 bases at J; junction bases unmatched: 6. Germline CDR1 and CDR2: DFQATT and SNEGSKA (reference sequence). This CDR3 is 16 amino acids long. The CDR3: CSASGTSGRKYNEQFF. CDR3 nucleotides: TGCAGTGCTTCTGGGACTAGCGGGAGGAAATACAATGAGCAGTTCTTC.

The J gene is TRBJ2-3, the V gene TRBV3-1; no firm D call. This CDR3 region has 12 residues. Germline-derived CDR1 and CDR2 are LGHDT and YNNKEL (reference sequence). The germline V and J ends were trimmed by 6 bases and 2 bases, with 6 bases remaining between them. CDR3 DNA sequence: TGTGCCAGCAGTGGGAACACAGATACGCAGTATTTT. Its protein product is CASSGNTDTQYF.

The DNA of the CDR3 is TGCAGTGCTATTGGACTAGCGGGGGCAACCCAAGAGACCCAGTACTTC. This sequence encodes CSAIGLAGATQETQYF. This chain joins TRBV20-1 and TRBJ2-5, with TRBD2 identical over 13 bases. The CDR3 runs 16 residues. Germline trimming cut 4 bases from V and 1 base from J; bases unmatched to any gene: 6. Germline V gene data show CDR1 as DFQATT and CDR2 as SNEGSKA (reference sequence).

The chain joins TRBV3-1 to TRBJ2-5, with a tentative D call TRBD2 (5 bases). The V gene lost 4 bases and the J gene lost 5 bases, with 17 bases spanning the gap. Germline CDR1 is LGHDT and CDR2 is YNNKEL (reference sequence). There are 15 residues in the CDR3. This chain's CDR3 is CASSPPGPTGETQYF. The CDR3 region has the DNA TGTGCCAGCAGCCCTCCGGGCCCCACGGGGGAGACCCAGTACTTC.

J is TRBJ2-3 and V is TRBV20-1; D is possibly TRBD2 (6 bases). CDR1 is DFQATT, CDR2 SNEGSKA, per germline (reference sequence). The CDR3 sequence is 14 residues long. The ends were cut back, 3 bases at V and 2 bases at J, with 12 bases in the middle. CDR3 sequence (DNA): TGCAGTGCTAGTATCGCGGGAACCACAGATACGCAGTATTTT. It yields the protein CSASIAGTTDTQYF.

The chain joins TRBV27 to TRBJ2-7; no definite D call. V was shortened by 0 bases and J by 1 base, with 7 bases between the two germline ends. CDR1 is MNHEY, CDR2 SMNVEV, per germline (reference sequence). The CDR3 sequence is 14 residues long. CDR3 in DNA: TGTGCCAGCAGTTTATCCGGCAGGTCCTACGAGCAGTACTTC. It codes for CASSLSGRSYEQYF.

This clonotype was counted a few times. This chain uses TRBV28 with TRBJ2-7, with 10 bases lining up with TRBD1. J was trimmed by 1 base and V by 5 bases; bases with no gene match: 5. Per the germline V gene, CDR1 is MDHEN and CDR2 is SYDVKM. The CDR3 sequence is 15 residues long. As DNA, the CDR3 is TGTGCCAGCAGTCCGGGGACAGGGGATTCCTACGAGCAGTACTTC. This encodes CASSPGTGDSYEQYF.

The chain employs TRBV5-6 and TRBJ2-7, with TRBD2 matching 9 bases. The CDR3 loop spans 14 amino acids. Losses at the gene ends were 0 bases for V and 3 bases for J; bases not matched to a gene: 1. CDR1 and CDR2 from the germline V gene are SGHDT and YYEEEE. The CDR3 DNA follows: TGTGCCAGCAGCTTGGGACTAGCGGTCTACGAGCAGTACTTC. Translation: CASSLGLAVYEQYF.

V gene TRBV6-4 combines with J gene TRBJ2-7; D is unresolved. Germline V gene data show CDR1 as MRHNA and CDR2 as SNTAGT. The CDR3 spans 13 residues. Trimming shortened V by 6 bases and J by 3 bases, and 12 bases separated the two germline ends. The CDR3, as DNA: TGTGCCAGCAGCCCTGGGTTAAGCTACGAGCAGTACTTC. The encoded protein is CASSPGLSYEQYF.

The chain recombines TRBV6-5 with TRBJ2-7, with 12 bases lining up with TRBD2. CDR1 and CDR2 from the germline V gene are MNHEY and SVGAGI. The CDR3 contains 16 residues. The V segment lost 4 bases and the J segment 0 bases; nucleotides outside the gene matches: 4. The CDR3 here is CASSWLAGGSSYEQYF. DNA for the CDR3: TGTGCCAGCAGTTGGCTAGCGGGAGGGAGCTCCTACGAGCAGTACTTC.

V is TRBV9 and J is TRBJ2-7; tentative D call: TRBD1 (6 bases). The ends were cut back, 4 bases at V and 2 bases at J, with 13 bases in the middle. The CDR3 runs to 14 residues. CDR1 and CDR2 (germline): SGDLS, YYNGEE. The chain's CDR3 is CASSPTGITYEQYF. CDR3 DNA: TGTGCCAGCAGCCCTACAGGGATCACCTACGAGCAGTACTTC.

This chain joins TRBV19 and TRBJ2-7, with D hard to call. Germline V gene data show CDR1 as LNHDA and CDR2 as SQIVND (reference sequence). Trimming cost V 5 bases and J 0 bases, with 11 bases left between them. This CDR3 has 14 residues. CDR3 sequence reads: CASSAVGPSYEQYF. CDR3 nucleotides: TGTGCCAGTAGTGCTGTCGGCCCCTCCTACGAGCAGTACTTC.

This chain uses TRBV7-2 with TRBJ2-3, with D possibly matching TRBD1 (6 bases). Between the trimmed V and J ends, which lost 6 bases and 4 bases, there was a span of 20 bases. The CDR3 spans 16 residues. Germline V lookup: CDR1 SGHTA, CDR2 FQGNSA. The CDR3 sequence: CASSPEQGYRPDTQYF. Written as DNA, the CDR3 is TGTGCCAGCAGTCCTGAACAGGGTTATCGCCCAGATACGCAGTATTTT. Full variable domain (outside the CDR3, taken from reference TRBV7-2 and TRBJ2-3): GAGVSQSPSNKVTEKGKDVELRCDPISGHTALYWYRQSLGQGLEFLIYFQGNSAPDKSGLPSDRFSAERTGGSVSTLTIQRTQQEDSAVYLCASSPEQGYRPDTQYFGPGTRLTVL.

The genes are TRBV11-2 and TRBJ2-7; 10 nucleotides match TRBD1. Germline V gives CDR1 SGHAT, CDR2 FQNNGV. The CDR3 is 18 amino acids. The V and J ends lost 5 bases and 1 base, in that order; junction bases with no gene match: 14. Here the CDR3 reads CASSRLPGTGQGSYEQYF. DNA for the CDR3: TGTGCCAGCAGCCGCCTCCCTGGTACGGGACAGGGGTCCTACGAGCAGTACTTC.

This chain links TRBV5-4 with TRBJ2-6; D tentatively reads TRBD1 or TRBD2 (5 bases each). Germline loops: CDR1 SGHNT, CDR2 YYREEE (reference sequence). The CDR3 runs 16 residues. Trimming took 1 base from V and 4 from J, leaving 12 bases between them. For the CDR3, the DNA is TGTGCCAGCAGCTTGTTAGTGGGGACGGGGGCCAACGTCCTGACTTTC. This codes for CASSLLVGTGANVLTF.

The V and J genes are TRBV18 and TRBJ2-7; the D is unclear. Germline V gene data show CDR1 as KGHSH and CDR2 as LQKENI. This CDR3 has 13 amino acids. V was pared by 2 bases and J by 2 bases, with 7 bases between. CDR3 nucleotides: TGTGCCAGCTCACCAACGGATACCTACGAGCAGTACTTC. It yields the protein CASSPTDTYEQYF.

The chain is built from TRBV7-3 and TRBJ2-1; D is possibly TRBD1 (6 bases). The CDR3 runs 15 residues. Between the trimmed V and J ends, which lost 5 bases and 6 bases, there was a span of 17 bases. In germline, CDR1 is SGHTA, CDR2 FQGTGA. CDR3 in amino acids: CASSPLGGVSNEQFF. The DNA for the CDR3 is TGTGCCAGCAGCCCCTTAGGGGGAGTCTCCAATGAGCAGTTCTTC.

This clonotype was observed a single time. V and J are TRBV15 and TRBJ2-1; no firm D call. V shed 2 bases and J shed 4 bases, with 12 bases lying between them. The CDR3 extends over 15 amino acids. Germline-derived CDR1 and CDR2 are LNHNV and YYDKDF (reference sequence). DNA for the CDR3: TGTGCCACCAGCAGACGAAGGATAGAGTACAATGAGCAGTTCTTC. This translates into CATSRRRIEYNEQFF.

V usage is TRBV27 and J usage is TRBJ1-1; 9 nucleotides agree with TRBD1. V lost 5 bases to trimming and J lost 1 base; unmatched junction nucleotides: 2. The length of the CDR3 is 14 residues. The V gene's germline CDR1 is MNHEY and CDR2 SMNVEV (reference sequence). CDR3 loop: CASSPGQGNTEAFF. CDR3 sequence (DNA): TGTGCCAGCAGTCCGGGACAGGGGAACACTGAAGCTTTCTTT.

This chain joins TRBV4-3 and TRBJ2-5; D not certain. CDR3 size: 13 residues. CDR1 and CDR2 (germline): LGHNA, YSLEER. V lost 0 bases and J lost 3, with 5 bases in between. The CDR3 DNA sequence: TGCGCCAGCAGCCAAGATGGCGAAGAGACCCAGTACTTC. Translated: CASSQDGEETQYF.

The chain employs TRBV28 and TRBJ1-5; D is uncertain. CDR3 length equals 15 residues. The germline V and J ends were trimmed by 3 bases and 1 base, with 10 bases remaining between them. Germline-derived CDR1 and CDR2 are MDHEN and SYDVKM. CDR3 sequence reads: CASSLYGESNQPQHF. The CDR3 DNA sequence: TGTGCCAGCAGTTTGTATGGCGAGAGCAATCAGCCCCAGCATTTT.

The V and J genes are TRBV6-1 and TRBJ2-3, with TRBD2 identical over 10 bases. Germline V gene sequence: CDR1 MNHNS, CDR2 SASEGT. The CDR3 spans 16 residues. J lost 1 base, V lost 0 bases, and 1 base had no gene match. CDR3 sequence (DNA): TGTGCCAGCAGTGAAGCGCTAGCGGGGGGCACAGATACGCAGTATTTT. The encoded protein is CASSEALAGGTDTQYF.

The V call is TRBV29-1, the J call TRBJ2-7; 10 bases are a match to TRBD2. J lost 3 bases, V lost 7 bases, and 6 bases had no gene match. This CDR3 is built from 13 residues. Germline assignment: CDR1 SQVTM and CDR2 ANQGSEA. The CDR3 DNA sequence: TGCAGCGGCAAGACTAGCGGGTTCTACGAGCAGTACTTC. Residues: CSGKTSGFYEQYF.

The genes are TRBV29-1 and TRBJ2-3; D tentatively reads TRBD1 or TRBD2 (5 bases each). The V gene lost 4 bases and the J gene lost 3 bases, with 14 bases spanning the gap. Germline V gene lookup returns CDR1 SQVTM and CDR2 ANQGSEA. The CDR3 is 14 amino acids. The CDR3 region has the DNA TGCAGCGTTGTGCCAGGGTGGGGGACAGATACGCAGTATTTT. Its translation: CSVVPGWGTDTQYF.

The J gene is TRBJ2-7, the V gene TRBV20-1; D is possibly TRBD1 (6 bases). The V end lost 7 bases, the J end lost 1 base, and 20 bases lay between the germline ends. The CDR3 has 15 residues. CDR1 is DFQATT and CDR2 is SNEGSKA in the germline V gene (reference sequence). The CDR3 nucleotides read TGCAGTGGAGACGTAACGGGACATACATCCTACGAGCAGTACTTC. Amino acid sequence: CSGDVTGHTSYEQYF.

The chain carries TRBV6-2 or TRBV6-3 and TRBJ2-6, with D hard to call. V shed 2 bases and J shed 9 bases, with 8 bases lying between them. Per germline, CDR1 MNHEY and CDR2 SVGEGT. The CDR3 loop spans 13 amino acids. The CDR3 region is CASSYDRGNVLTF. The CDR3 coding sequence is TGTGCCAGCAGTTACGATCGAGGCAACGTCCTGACTTTC.

The V gene is TRBV11-2, the J gene TRBJ2-3, with D unresolved. V dropped 8 bases and J dropped 1 base, with 16 bases sitting between them. Germline V CDR1 and CDR2: SGHAT, FQNNGV. There are 15 residues in the CDR3. The CDR3 protein is CASLPPGIGTDTQYF. CDR3 sequence (DNA): TGTGCCAGCCTCCCCCCGGGTATCGGCACAGATACGCAGTATTTT.

V is TRBV28 and J is TRBJ2-7, with D perhaps matching TRBD1 (6 bases). Germline-derived CDR1 and CDR2 are MDHEN and SYDVKM. The ends were cut back, 5 bases at V and 0 bases at J, with 14 bases in the middle. The CDR3 is 15 residues long. The CDR3 region is CASSLTGLPSYEQYF. For the CDR3, the DNA is TGTGCCAGCAGTCTAACAGGGCTCCCCTCCTACGAGCAGTACTTC.

About this clonotype itself: At one boundary the junction diverges from the germline segment, which might be a read error. The chain carries TRBV29-1 and TRBJ1-1, with TRBD1 as a possible D gene (6 bases). In germline, CDR1 is SQVTM, CDR2 ANQGSEA. This CDR3 is built from 16 residues. In nucleotides, the CDR3 is TGCAGCGTCGAAGATAGGCAGGGGCCAATGAACACTGAAGCTTTCTTT. As protein: CSVEDRQGPMNTEAFF.

The chain combines TRBV9 with TRBJ2-7, with D hard to call. The germline V gene has CDR1 SGDLS and CDR2 YYNGEE. V shed 8 bases and J shed 0 bases, with 12 bases lying between them. The CDR3 is 13 amino acids. DNA of the CDR3: TGTGCCAGTCAAAGTAGCCTCTCCTACGAGCAGTACTTC. Its protein is CASQSSLSYEQYF.